The T cell receptor beta chain described here comes from a study of T-cell reconstitution after alpha-beta-depleted transplantation in children. Study-wide findings and caveats: For some patients, TCRbeta diversity was high at day 60 because of recipient T cells and thymic progenitors that survived.

CDR3 size: 16 residues. With 0 bases removed from V and 2 bases from J, the gap between germline ends came to 13 bases. The germline V gene encodes CDR1 SGDLS and CDR2 YYNGEE. The authors prepared the TCRbeta library with unique molecular identifiers. TCRdb reprocessed the PCR reads with MiXCR, giving one entry per CDR3 protein. Here the sample spans about 460,000 distinct CDR3 sequences, under 12% being singletons. In its sample, this clonotype was seen many times. What it recognizes is unknown. The chain joins TRBV9 to TRBJ2-3; D unresolved. Source: PBMCs, taken before TCRalphabeta/CD19-depleted stem cell transplant. The sequence was obtained from a child aged 2 to 15 with inherited bone marrow failure, due to receive a stem cell transplant. The CDR3, as DNA: TGTGCCAGCAGCGTAGAGGCAGCCCCTATCACAGATACGCAGTATTTT. Protein sequence: CASSVEAAPITDTQYF.